Presented here are 28 T cell receptor beta chains from one specimen sequenced in a study of T cell changes during pregnancy in multiple sclerosis. Only in-frame clones appear in the TCRdb table, and some are missing; sequencing was by immunoSEQ multiplex PCR. The sample yields some 33,000 clones, roughly nine tenths seen once. Specimen: CD8+ T cells from peripheral blood mononuclear cells, collected in the third trimester of pregnancy. The receptors come from a female donor with multiple sclerosis, enrolled in a pregnancy study.

The genes are TRBV5-4 and TRBJ2-1; TRBD2 matches at 9 bases. The CDR3 loop spans 15 amino acids. The V segment lost 4 bases and the J segment 4 bases; nucleotides outside the gene matches: 6. Germline V gene sequence: CDR1 SGHNT, CDR2 YYREEE (reference sequence). The CDR3: CASSDGTSRYNEQFF. The CDR3 region has the DNA TGTGCCAGCAGCGACGGGACTAGCCGTTACAATGAGCAGTTCTTC.

The chain carries TRBV28 and TRBJ2-6; D remains unclear. From germline, CDR1 is MDHEN and CDR2 SYDVKM. The V and J ends lost 5 bases and 0 bases respectively, with 20 bases between them. This CDR3 spans 19 amino acids. CDR3 residues: CASSPTGDSSLSGANVLTF. CDR3 nucleotides: TGTGCCAGCAGTCCAACCGGCGACTCGTCTCTCTCTGGGGCCAACGTCCTGACTTTC. Filled out from reference TRBV28 and TRBJ2-6, the complete variable domain reads DVKVTQSSRYLVKRTGEKVFLECVQDMDHENMFWYRQDPGLGLRLIYFSYDVKMKEKGDIPEGYSVSREKKERFSLILESASTNQTSMYLCASSPTGDSSLSGANVLTFGAGSRLTVL.

V and J are TRBV4-2 and TRBJ2-1; D perhaps matches TRBD2 (5 bases). The CDR3 spans 15 residues. The ends were cut back, 1 base at V and 3 bases at J, with 10 bases in the middle. In germline, CDR1 is LGHNA, CDR2 YNFKEQ. CDR3 residues: CASSQAPGNYNEQFF. The DNA of the CDR3 is TGTGCCAGCAGCCAAGCCCCGGGGAACTACAATGAGCAGTTCTTC.

The chain links TRBV7-8 to TRBJ1-4; weak D call: TRBD1 (5 bases). The CDR3 length is 19 residues. Germline CDR1 is SGHVS and CDR2 is FQNEAQ. Trimming shortened V by 1 base and J by 5 bases, and 23 bases separated the two germline ends. The CDR3 spells CASSLEIDGGVFGNEKLFF. Written as DNA, the CDR3 is TGTGCCAGCAGCTTAGAAATTGACGGAGGGGTATTCGGGAATGAAAAACTGTTTTTT.

V and J are TRBV4-2 and TRBJ2-1; 7 bases align to TRBD2. V lost 2 bases and J lost 5; bases outside the gene matches: 15. The CDR3 loop spans 18 amino acids. Germline lookup yields CDR1 LGHNA and CDR2 YNFKEQ. The CDR3 DNA reads TGTGCCAGCAGCCAAAGGAGTAACGGACTAGTGGAACACAATGAGCAGTTCTTC. Amino acids: CASSQRSNGLVEHNEQFF.

The CDR3 is CASSNQGASNGYTF. For the CDR3, the DNA is TGTGCCAGCAGTAACCAGGGGGCGTCGAATGGCTACACCTTC. The rearrangement uses TRBV6-5 and TRBJ1-2; 8 positions agree with TRBD1. Germline V lookup: CDR1 MNHEY, CDR2 SVGAGI. V was clipped by 5 bases and J by 6 bases; unmatched bases: 8. This CDR3 has 14 residues.

V and J are TRBV19 and TRBJ1-1; D is unresolved. The CDR3 totals 14 residues. V shed 5 bases and J shed 3 bases, with 13 bases lying between them. Per the germline V gene, CDR1 is LNHDA and CDR2 is SQIVND (reference sequence). The CDR3 DNA reads as TGTGCCAGTAGTCCCAGGAGGGAGCACACTGAAGCTTTCTTT. Translated, it gives CASSPRREHTEAFF.

The rearrangement uses TRBV27 and TRBJ1-1, with D hard to call. The CDR3 loop spans 14 amino acids. V was cut by 0 bases and J by 1 base, with 6 bases left in between. Germline-derived CDR1 and CDR2 are MNHEY and SMNVEV (reference sequence). This CDR3 is CASSLSAGNTEAFF. The CDR3 DNA reads as TGTGCCAGCAGTTTATCAGCAGGGAACACTGAAGCTTTCTTT.

This clone was picked up one time. The gene calls are TRBV10-3 and TRBJ2-1; 8 bases fit TRBD1. CDR3 length: 15 amino acids. The V and J ends lost 4 bases and 8 bases, in that order; junction bases with no gene match: 10. CDR1 is ENHRY and CDR2 is SYGVKD in the germline V gene. CDR3 in amino acids: CAISGGQSTGDEQFF. The CDR3 nucleotides are TGTGCCATCAGTGGCGGACAGTCGACAGGGGATGAGCAGTTCTTC.

The rearrangement links TRBV6-1 to TRBJ1-1, with D unresolved. V was shortened by 0 bases and J by 4 bases, with 15 bases between the two germline ends. The CDR3 runs to 16 residues. CDR1 and CDR2 from the germline V gene are MNHNS and SASEGT. CDR3 region: CASSEARASWGTEAFF. CDR3 bases: TGTGCCAGCAGTGAAGCGCGGGCGTCTTGGGGCACTGAAGCTTTCTTT.

The rearrangement uses TRBV27 and TRBJ2-7; the match to TRBD1 covers 7 bases. V lost 5 bases to trimming and J lost 2 bases; unmatched junction nucleotides: 6. The germline V gene encodes CDR1 MNHEY and CDR2 SMNVEV (reference sequence). CDR3 length equals 14 residues. The CDR3 coding sequence is TGTGCCAGCAGTCCATGGGGACAGCCCTACGAGCAGTACTTC. Translated, it gives CASSPWGQPYEQYF.

V gene TRBV15 combines with J gene TRBJ2-5; D may be TRBD1 (6 bases). Germline values: CDR1 LNHNV, CDR2 YYDKDF (reference sequence). V gave up 1 base and J gave up 5 bases, with 20 bases separating them. This CDR3 is built from 17 residues. This CDR3 is CATSRGPASPQGETQYF. CDR3 coding DNA: TGTGCCACCAGCAGAGGCCCCGCTAGCCCCCAGGGGGAGACCCAGTACTTC.

The V and J genes are TRBV19 and TRBJ2-7; TRBD1 matches at 8 bases. The CDR3 extends over 15 amino acids. V was clipped by 3 bases and J by 4 bases; unmatched bases: 8. Germline V CDR1 and CDR2: LNHDA, SQIVND (reference sequence). The CDR3 bases are TGTGCCAGTAGTATCGTCGGAGGACAGGGTTACGAGCAGTACTTC. Its protein product is CASSIVGGQGYEQYF.

The chain is built from TRBV14 and TRBJ2-1, with TRBD1 identical over 7 bases. The V gene end was trimmed by 3 bases and the J gene end by 7 bases; junction bases not matched to a gene: 15. Germline CDR1 reads SGHDN; CDR2 reads FVKESK. The CDR3 runs to 17 residues. In DNA form, the CDR3 reads TGTGCCAGCAGCCATCCAGCGGTCGGGCCACAGGGGAATGAGCAGTTCTTC. This sequence encodes CASSHPAVGPQGNEQFF. The variable domain in full, completed from reference TRBV14 and TRBJ2-1, reads EAGVTQFPSHSVIEKGQTVTLRCDPISGHDNLYWYRRVMGKEIKFLLHFVKESKQDESGMPNNRFLAERTGGTYSTLKVQPAELEDSGVYFCASSHPAVGPQGNEQFFGPGTRLTVL.

The chain links TRBV30 to TRBJ1-2, with 8 nucleotides matching TRBD1. The germline V gene encodes CDR1 GTSNPN and CDR2 SVGIG (reference sequence). There are 16 residues in the CDR3. V was pared by 3 bases and J by 3 bases, with 12 bases of the junction left unmatched. The CDR3 is CAWRRTRGRVYYGYTF. DNA for the CDR3: TGTGCCTGGAGGAGGACCAGGGGGCGCGTTTACTATGGCTACACCTTC.

The J gene is TRBJ1-1, the V gene TRBV5-4; a weak D match, TRBD1 (6 bases). From germline, CDR1 is SGHNT and CDR2 YYREEE (reference sequence). The V end lost 4 bases, the J end lost 6 bases, and 16 bases lay between the germline ends. This CDR3 has 14 residues. CDR3 protein: CASSDKDRTAEAFF. For the CDR3, the DNA is TGTGCCAGCAGCGATAAAGACAGGACCGCTGAAGCTTTCTTT.

The chain links TRBV7-9 to TRBJ2-5; 9 nucleotides agree with TRBD1. The CDR3 runs 18 residues. Germline V gene sequence: CDR1 SEHNR, CDR2 FQNEAQ (reference sequence). V lost 5 bases, J lost 5 bases, and 18 bases stayed unmatched. In DNA, the CDR3 is TGTGCCAGCAGCGGCAGCCGGGACAGGGATAGTTTTCGCGAGACCCAGTACTTC. Amino acids: CASSGSRDRDSFRETQYF. Variable domain in full (rest from reference TRBV7-9 and TRBJ2-5): DTGVSQNPRHKITKRGQNVTFRCDPISEHNRLYWYRQTLGQGPEFLTYFQNEAQLEKSRLLSDRFSAERPKGSFSTLEIQRTEQGDSAMYLCASSGSRDRDSFRETQYFGPGTRLLVL.

This clone was detected only a few times. This chain joins TRBV13 and TRBJ2-6, with TRBD2 as a possible D gene (7 bases). The CDR3 totals 17 residues. Germline lookup yields CDR1 PRHDT and CDR2 FYEKMQ (reference sequence). Trimming cost V 0 bases and J 2 bases, with 11 bases left between them. The CDR3 loop is CASSLGGRGTGANVLTF. The CDR3, as DNA: TGTGCCAGCAGCTTAGGGGGGAGGGGGACTGGGGCCAACGTCCTGACTTTC.

This chain uses TRBV5-4 with TRBJ1-1; weak D call: TRBD1 (6 bases). The CDR3 contains 15 residues. Germline V gives CDR1 SGHNT, CDR2 YYREEE (reference sequence). V lost 0 bases and J 1 base, leaving 10 bases between the germline ends. CDR3 sequence (DNA): TGTGCCAGCAGCTTGGGACCACAGGGGAACACTGAAGCTTTCTTT. Translation: CASSLGPQGNTEAFF.

This rearrangement joins TRBV4-2 to TRBJ2-1; no reliable D call. The length of the CDR3 is 12 residues. The V and J ends lost 0 bases and 12 bases respectively, with 9 bases between them. Germline CDR1 reads LGHNA; CDR2 reads YNFKEQ. The CDR3 spells CASSQEPELQFF. The CDR3 nucleotides are TGTGCCAGCAGCCAAGAACCCGAGTTGCAGTTCTTC.

This chain uses TRBV2 with TRBJ2-6, with D maybe TRBD2 (5 bases). The CDR3 totals 15 residues. Germline CDR1 and CDR2: SNHLY and FYNNEI. Trimming took 4 bases from V and 0 from J, leaving 7 bases between them. CDR3 DNA: TGTGCCAGCAGTGTCCGGGACTCTGGGGCCAACGTCCTGACTTTC. Translation: CASSVRDSGANVLTF.

The V and J genes are TRBV5-6 and TRBJ2-7; 7 bases match TRBD2. This CDR3 contains 16 residues. J was trimmed by 0 bases and V by 4 bases; bases with no gene match: 10. Germline CDR1 reads SGHDT; CDR2 reads YYEEEE. Written as DNA, the CDR3 is TGTGCCAGCAGCCTGGGGGGGGACGTCACCTCCTACGAGCAGTACTTC. Translation: CASSLGGDVTSYEQYF.

This chain connects TRBV7-9 to TRBJ2-7, with D possibly being TRBD2 (5 bases). V shed 1 base and J shed 0 bases, with 10 bases lying between them. This CDR3 contains 15 residues. Germline-derived CDR1 and CDR2 are SEHNR and FQNEAQ (reference sequence). The CDR3 bases are TGTGCCAGCAGCTTAGAGGGAGCGAACTCCTACGAGCAGTACTTC. Protein: CASSLEGANSYEQYF.

The chain combines TRBV11-3 with TRBJ2-3, with a weak D call TRBD2 (5 bases). V was trimmed by 0 bases and J by 4 bases, leaving 17 bases between them. Germline V gene sequence: CDR1 SGHNT, CDR2 YENEEA. The CDR3 totals 17 residues. The CDR3 reads CASSLDRAGDHSDTQYF. CDR3 DNA sequence: TGTGCCAGCAGCTTAGATCGGGCGGGTGATCATTCAGATACGCAGTATTTT.

The chain has TRBV27 and TRBJ1-5, with D perhaps matching TRBD1 (5 bases). Germline CDR1 MNHEY, CDR2 SMNVEV (reference sequence). The CDR3 consists of 12 residues. Trimming shortened V by 7 bases and J by 2 bases, and 6 bases separated the two germline ends. For the CDR3, the DNA is TGTGCCAGCACGGGGGGCAATCAGCCCCAGCATTTT. Translating it yields CASTGGNQPQHF.

The CDR3 loop reads CASSTSGSFNEQFF. Written as DNA, the CDR3 is TGTGCCAGCAGTACTAGCGGGAGTTTCAATGAGCAGTTCTTC. The chain carries TRBV9 and TRBJ2-1; TRBD2 matches at 11 bases. CDR1 is SGDLS and CDR2 is YYNGEE in the germline V gene. Unmatched junction bases numbered 4, after V lost 5 bases and J lost 6 bases. CDR3 length: 14 residues.

The V gene is TRBV2, the J gene TRBJ1-4, with 8 nucleotides matching TRBD1. Germline V gene lookup returns CDR1 SNHLY and CDR2 FYNNEI. Unmatched junction bases numbered 5, after V lost 6 bases and J lost 5 bases. The CDR3 extends over 14 amino acids. The CDR3 loop is CASSDRGVNEKLFF. The CDR3 DNA reads as TGTGCCAGCAGCGACAGGGGAGTGAATGAAAAACTGTTTTTT.

The J gene is TRBJ1-4, the V gene TRBV28; the D gene is possibly TRBD1 (6 bases). CDR3 length: 15 amino acids. V dropped 5 bases and J dropped 0 bases, with 10 bases sitting between them. Germline lookup yields CDR1 MDHEN and CDR2 SYDVKM. The CDR3 DNA is TGTGCCAGCAGTCTGGACAGTGCAACTAATGAAAAACTGTTTTTT. Protein product: CASSLDSATNEKLFF.